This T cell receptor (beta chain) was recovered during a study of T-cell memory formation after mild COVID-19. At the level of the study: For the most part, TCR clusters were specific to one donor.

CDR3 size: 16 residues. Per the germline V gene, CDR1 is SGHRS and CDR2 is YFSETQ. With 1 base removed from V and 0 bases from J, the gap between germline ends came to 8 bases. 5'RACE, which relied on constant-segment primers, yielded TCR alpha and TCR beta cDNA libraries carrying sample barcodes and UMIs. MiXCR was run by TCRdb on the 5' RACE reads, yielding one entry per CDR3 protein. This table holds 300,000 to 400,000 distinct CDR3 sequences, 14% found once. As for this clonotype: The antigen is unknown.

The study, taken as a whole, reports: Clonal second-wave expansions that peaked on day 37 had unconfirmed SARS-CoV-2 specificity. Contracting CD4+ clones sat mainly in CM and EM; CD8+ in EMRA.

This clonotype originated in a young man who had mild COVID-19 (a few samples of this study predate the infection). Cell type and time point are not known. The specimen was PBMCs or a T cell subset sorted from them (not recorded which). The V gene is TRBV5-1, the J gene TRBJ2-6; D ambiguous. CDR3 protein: CASSLRANSGANVLTF. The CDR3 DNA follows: TGCGCCAGCAGCTTGAGAGCTAACTCTGGGGCCAACGTCCTGACTTTC.